These 10 T cell receptor beta chains were sequenced from one sample in a study of CD8+ T cells in alopecia areata. Following extraction, RNA underwent reverse transcription to cDNA, which served as the sequencing template. The data were produced by immunoSEQ multiplex PCR, yet TCRdb's version contains in-frame clones alone and is incomplete. The sample consists of about 110,000 clones, about 60% of them appearing once. Sample: NKG2D-low CD8+ T cells sorted from blood. The receptors were sampled from a human donor with alopecia areata.

The chain recombines TRBV7-9 with TRBJ2-5; 11 nucleotides agree with TRBD1. The CDR3 totals 16 residues. In germline, CDR1 is SEHNR, CDR2 FQNEAQ (reference sequence). Unmatched junction bases numbered 6, after V lost 4 bases and J lost 2 bases. The CDR3 bases are TGTGCCAGCAGCTCCCGGGACAGGGGGGTTCAAGAGACCCAGTACTTC. This gives the protein CASSSRDRGVQETQYF.

This clone was picked up a small number of times. The chain recombines TRBV4-2 with TRBJ2-7; D is possibly TRBD1 (5 bases). Per germline, CDR1 LGHNA and CDR2 YNFKEQ. Trimming stripped 3 bases from V and 3 bases from J, with 15 bases between. The CDR3 covers 15 residues. The chain's CDR3 is CASSQTRADNYEQYF. CDR3 in DNA: TGTGCCAGCAGCCAGACCAGGGCGGACAACTACGAGCAGTACTTC.

The chain combines TRBV27 with TRBJ2-7; D is perhaps TRBD2 (6 bases). This CDR3 is built from 14 residues. Germline-derived CDR1 and CDR2 are MNHEY and SMNVEV (reference sequence). V dropped 5 bases and J dropped 5 bases, with 16 bases sitting between them. This CDR3 is CASSPGGVTNEQYF. DNA for the CDR3: TGTGCCAGCAGTCCCGGGGGAGTAACGAACGAGCAGTACTTC.

The rearrangement joins TRBV29-1 to TRBJ1-5; 8 bases are shared with TRBD1. V trimming: 6 bases; J trimming: 9 bases; junction bases outside the gene matches: 10. CDR3 size: 13 residues. Germline CDR1 SQVTM, CDR2 ANQGSEA. In nucleotides, the CDR3 is TGCAGCGTCCAGGACAGGGACTTATCGCCCCAGCATTTT. Translation gives CSVQDRDLSPQHF.

V is TRBV27 and J is TRBJ2-7, with D perhaps TRBD1 (6 bases). Per the germline V gene, CDR1 is MNHEY and CDR2 is SMNVEV (reference sequence). CDR3 length: 12 residues. The CDR3 DNA follows: TGTGCTAGAGAATTACAGGGTTACGAGCAGTACTTC. Amino acids: CARELQGYEQYF.

This clone was recorded a few times. The rearrangement links TRBV7-9 to TRBJ1-1, with D perhaps TRBD1 (6 bases). CDR1 is SEHNR, CDR2 FQNEAQ, per germline (reference sequence). V lost 4 bases, J lost 3 bases, and 15 bases lay in between. The CDR3 has 15 residues. The CDR3 DNA is TGTGCCAGCAGCTCGCTTAGGGGGTTGGACACTGAAGCTTTCTTT. Translation: CASSSLRGLDTEAFF.

The chain carries TRBV27 and TRBJ2-2, with 10 bases fitting TRBD2. Germline CDR1 MNHEY, CDR2 SMNVEV (reference sequence). There are 14 residues in the CDR3. The J segment lost 6 bases and the V segment lost 10 bases, leaving 8 bases of the junction unmatched. The CDR3 reads CATKLAGYSGELFF. DNA for the CDR3: TGTGCCACCAAACTAGCGGGATATTCCGGGGAGCTGTTTTTT.

The chain has TRBV7-9 and TRBJ2-7, with TRBD2 matching over 7 bases. The CDR3 covers 15 residues. V trimming: 5 bases; J trimming: 0 bases; junction bases outside the gene matches: 7. CDR1 is SEHNR and CDR2 is FQNEAQ in the germline V gene (reference sequence). The CDR3: CASSRLAEGSYEQYF. CDR3 DNA: TGTGCCAGCAGCCGCCTAGCGGAAGGCTCCTACGAGCAGTACTTC.

The chain links TRBV7-6 to TRBJ2-7; the D is unclear. This CDR3 is built from 14 residues. Per the germline V gene, CDR1 is SGHVS and CDR2 is FNYEAQ. V was cut by 5 bases and J by 1 base, with 12 bases left in between. Here the CDR3 reads CASSQTDGSYEQYF. The CDR3, as DNA: TGTGCCAGCAGCCAAACTGACGGATCCTACGAGCAGTACTTC.

This clone was counted once. This rearrangement joins TRBV10-2 to TRBJ1-1; D remains unclear. CDR3 length: 13 residues. In germline, CDR1 is WSHSY, CDR2 SAAADI. V dropped 7 bases and J dropped 0 bases, with 9 bases sitting between them. The CDR3 DNA follows: TGCGCCAGCAAGCAGGACCTGAACACTGAAGCTTTCTTT. Translated, it gives CASKQDLNTEAFF.